Listed below are T cell receptor beta chains from one sample, sequenced in a study of blood T cell repertoires in COVID-19. The assay was immunoSEQ multiplex PCR, and TCRdb's table has in-frame clones only and misses some. The sample records approximately 260,000 clones, 65% to 90% being singletons. The sequencing input was peripheral blood. These receptors all come from a woman of 80 years or more with active or convalescent COVID-19. CDR3s include the opening cysteine and the closing phenylalanine or tryptophan. A D gene is named only where the DNA matches it firmly. For some rows the clone size is stated as once, few or many, or as a class when expanded; others skip it.

J gene: TRBJ1-2
clone size: NA
V gene: TRBV28
D gene: TRBD1
CDR3 DNA: TGTGCCAGCAGTACCTCAGGGGGCGTAGTCTATGGCTACACCTTC
CDR3 protein: CASSTSGGVVYGYTF

J gene: TRBJ1-6
clone size: NA
V gene: TRBV27
D gene: TRBD1
CDR3 DNA: TGTGCCAGCAGTTTAACAGGGGGAAGTTTATCCTATAATTCACCCCTCCACTTT
CDR3 protein: CASSLTGGSLSYNSPLHF

J gene: TRBJ1-5
clone size: NA
V gene: TRBV19
D gene: NA
CDR3 DNA: TGTGCCAGTAACCCCACAGGACCTAGCAATCAGCCCCAGCATTTT
CDR3 protein: CASNPTGPSNQPQHF

J gene: TRBJ1-1
clone size: once
V gene: TRBV10-3
D gene: NA
CDR3 DNA: TGTGCCACCCTCAGGTCCGGTGACACTGAAGCTTTCTTT
CDR3 protein: CATLRSGDTEAFF

J gene: TRBJ2-3
clone size: NA
V gene: TRBV13
D gene: TRBD1
CDR3 DNA: TGTGCCAGCAGCTCGCGGACAGGACCAGATACGCAGTATTTT
CDR3 protein: CASSSRTGPDTQYF

J gene: TRBJ2-7
clone size: NA
V gene: TRBV19
D gene: NA
CDR3 DNA: TGTGCCAGTAGTATATCTAAGAGGGAGCAGTACTTC
CDR3 protein: CASSISKREQYF

J gene: TRBJ1-1
clone size: NA
V gene: TRBV19
D gene: NA
CDR3 DNA: TGTGCCAGTAGTATTGTAGCCCAGACGAACACTGAAGCTTTCTTT
CDR3 protein: CASSIVAQTNTEAFF

J gene: TRBJ2-2
clone size: NA
V gene: TRBV5-4
D gene: TRBD2
CDR3 DNA: TGTGCCAGCAGCTTGGGGTTAGCGGGCACGAACACCGGGGAGCTGTTTTTT
CDR3 protein: CASSLGLAGTNTGELFF

J gene: TRBJ2-2
clone size: NA
V gene: TRBV5-1
D gene: NA
CDR3 DNA: TGCGCCAGCAGCTCCTCCGGGACTTATAACACCGGGGAGCTGTTTTTT
CDR3 protein: CASSSSGTYNTGELFF

J gene: TRBJ1-4
clone size: once
V gene: TRBV6-5
D gene: NA
CDR3 DNA: TGTGCCAGCAGTTATTCACAGGGAACGGGGGAAAAACTGTTTTTT
CDR3 protein: CASSYSQGTGEKLFF

J gene: TRBJ1-3
clone size: NA
V gene: TRBV29-1
D gene: TRBD1
CDR3 DNA: TGCAGCGTTGTCCCCAGGACAGGCTATGGAAACACCATATATTTT
CDR3 protein: CSVVPRTGYGNTIYF

J gene: TRBJ1-1
clone size: NA
V gene: TRBV3-1/TRBV3-2
D gene: TRBD1
CDR3 DNA: TGTGCCAGCAGCCGACAGGGTATGAACACTGAAGCTTTCTTT
CDR3 protein: CASSRQGMNTEAFF

J gene: TRBJ1-1
clone size: few
V gene: TRBV3-1/TRBV3-2
D gene: NA
CDR3 DNA: TGTGCCAGCAGCCGACTCGAGGACACTGAAGCTTTCTTT
CDR3 protein: CASSRLEDTEAFF